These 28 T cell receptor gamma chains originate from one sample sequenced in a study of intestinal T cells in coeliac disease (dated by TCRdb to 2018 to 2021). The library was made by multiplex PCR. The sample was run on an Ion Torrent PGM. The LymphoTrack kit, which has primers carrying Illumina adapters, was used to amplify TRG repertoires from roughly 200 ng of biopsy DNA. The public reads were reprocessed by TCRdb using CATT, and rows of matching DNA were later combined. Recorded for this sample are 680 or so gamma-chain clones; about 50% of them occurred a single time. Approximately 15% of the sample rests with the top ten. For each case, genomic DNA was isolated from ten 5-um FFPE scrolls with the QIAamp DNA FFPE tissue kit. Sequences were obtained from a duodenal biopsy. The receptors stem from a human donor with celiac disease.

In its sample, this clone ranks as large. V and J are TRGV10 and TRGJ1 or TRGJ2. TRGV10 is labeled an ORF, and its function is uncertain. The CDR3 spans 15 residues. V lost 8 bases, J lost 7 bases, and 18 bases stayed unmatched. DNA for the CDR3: TGTGCTGCGTGGGATTATATCGGGGGGGTCTATAAGAAACTCTTT. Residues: CAAWDYIGGVYKKLF.

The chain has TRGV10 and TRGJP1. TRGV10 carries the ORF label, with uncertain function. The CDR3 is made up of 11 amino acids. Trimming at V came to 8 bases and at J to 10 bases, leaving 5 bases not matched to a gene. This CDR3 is CAAWDYWFKIF. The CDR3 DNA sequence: TGTGCTGCGTGGGATTATTGGTTCAAGATATTT.

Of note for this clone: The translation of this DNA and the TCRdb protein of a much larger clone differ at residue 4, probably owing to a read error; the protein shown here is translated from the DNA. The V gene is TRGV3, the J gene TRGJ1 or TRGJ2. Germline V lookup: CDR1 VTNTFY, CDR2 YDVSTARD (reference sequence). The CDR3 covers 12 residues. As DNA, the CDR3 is TGTGCCACCCGGGACAGGCTTTGTAAGAAACTCTTT. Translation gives CATRDRLCKKLF.

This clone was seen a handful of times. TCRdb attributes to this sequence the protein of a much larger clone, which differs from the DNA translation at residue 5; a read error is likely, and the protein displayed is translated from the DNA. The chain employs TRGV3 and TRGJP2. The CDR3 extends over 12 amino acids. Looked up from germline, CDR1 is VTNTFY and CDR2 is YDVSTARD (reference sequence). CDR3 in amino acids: CATWGRTWIKTF. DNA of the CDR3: TGTGCCACCTGGGGCAGGACGTGGATCAAGACGTTT.

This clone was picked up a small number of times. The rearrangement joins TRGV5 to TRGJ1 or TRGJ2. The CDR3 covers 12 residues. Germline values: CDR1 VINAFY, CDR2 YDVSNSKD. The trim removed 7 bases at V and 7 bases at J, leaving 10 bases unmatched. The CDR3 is CATCLIGYKKLF. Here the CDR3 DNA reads TGTGCCACCTGTTTAATAGGGTATAAGAAACTCTTT.

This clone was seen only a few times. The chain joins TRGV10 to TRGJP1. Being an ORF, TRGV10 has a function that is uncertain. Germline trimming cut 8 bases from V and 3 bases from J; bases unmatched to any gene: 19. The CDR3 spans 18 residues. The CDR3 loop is CAAWGFAWKAPTGWFKIF. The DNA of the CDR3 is TGTGCTGCGTGGGGATTCGCGTGGAAGGCGCCCACTGGTTGGTTCAAGATATTT.

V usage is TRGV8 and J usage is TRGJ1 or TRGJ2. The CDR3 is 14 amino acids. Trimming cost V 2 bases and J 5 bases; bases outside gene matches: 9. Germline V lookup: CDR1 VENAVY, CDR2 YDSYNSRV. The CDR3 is CATWDNPFDYKKLF. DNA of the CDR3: TGTGCCACCTGGGATAACCCTTTCGATTATAAGAAACTCTTT.

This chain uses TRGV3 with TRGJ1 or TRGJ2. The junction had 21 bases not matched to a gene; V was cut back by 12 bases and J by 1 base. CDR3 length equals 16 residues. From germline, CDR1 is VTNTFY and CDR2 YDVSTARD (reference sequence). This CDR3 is CADLGQAGGNYYKKLF. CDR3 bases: TGTGCCGACCTGGGACAGGCCGGTGGAAATTATTATAAGAAACTCTTT.

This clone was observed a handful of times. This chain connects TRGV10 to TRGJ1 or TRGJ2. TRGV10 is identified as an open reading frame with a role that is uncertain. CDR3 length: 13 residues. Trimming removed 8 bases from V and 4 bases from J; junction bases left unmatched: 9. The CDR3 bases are TGTGCTGCGTGGGGGACGAGATATTATAAGAAACTCTTT. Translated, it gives CAAWGTRYYKKLF.

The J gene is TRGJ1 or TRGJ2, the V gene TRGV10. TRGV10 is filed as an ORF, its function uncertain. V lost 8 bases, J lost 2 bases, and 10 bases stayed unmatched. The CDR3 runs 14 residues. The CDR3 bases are TGTGCTGCGTGGGATAAATCCTATTATTATAAGAAACTCTTT. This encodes CAAWDKSYYYKKLF.

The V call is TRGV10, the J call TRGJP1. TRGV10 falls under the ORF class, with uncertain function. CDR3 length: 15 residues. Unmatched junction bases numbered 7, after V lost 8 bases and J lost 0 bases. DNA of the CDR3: TGTGCTGCGTGGGGTCAATATACCACTGGTTGGTTCAAGATATTT. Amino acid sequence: CAAWGQYTTGWFKIF.

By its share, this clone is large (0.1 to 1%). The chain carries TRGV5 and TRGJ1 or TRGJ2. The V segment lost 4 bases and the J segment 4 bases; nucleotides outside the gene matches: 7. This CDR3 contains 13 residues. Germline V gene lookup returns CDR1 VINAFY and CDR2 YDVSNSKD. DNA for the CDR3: TGTGCCACCTGGGAGCCGCCCTATTATAAGAAACTCTTT. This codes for CATWEPPYYKKLF.

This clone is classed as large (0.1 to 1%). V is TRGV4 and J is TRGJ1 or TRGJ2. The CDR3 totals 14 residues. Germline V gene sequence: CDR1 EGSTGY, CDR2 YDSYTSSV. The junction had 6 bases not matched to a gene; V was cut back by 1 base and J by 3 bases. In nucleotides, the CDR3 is TGTGCCACCTGGGATGGATTGGGTTATTATAAGAAACTCTTT. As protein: CATWDGLGYYKKLF.

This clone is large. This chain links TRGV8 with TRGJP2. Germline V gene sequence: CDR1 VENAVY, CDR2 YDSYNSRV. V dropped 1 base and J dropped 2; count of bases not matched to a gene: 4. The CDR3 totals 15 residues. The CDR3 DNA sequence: TGTGCCACCTGGGATAGATCGAGTAGTGATTGGATCAAGACGTTT. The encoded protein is CATWDRSSSDWIKTF.

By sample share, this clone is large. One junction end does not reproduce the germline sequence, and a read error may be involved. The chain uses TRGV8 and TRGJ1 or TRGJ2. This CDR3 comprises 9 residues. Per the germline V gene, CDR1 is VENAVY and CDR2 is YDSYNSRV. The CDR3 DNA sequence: TGTGCCACCTGGGATAACCCCGTCTTT. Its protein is CATWDNPVF.

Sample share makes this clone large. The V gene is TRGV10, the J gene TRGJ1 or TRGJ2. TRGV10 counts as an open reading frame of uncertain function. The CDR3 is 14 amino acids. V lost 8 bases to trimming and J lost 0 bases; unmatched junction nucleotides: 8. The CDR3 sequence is CAAWDFGNYYKKLF. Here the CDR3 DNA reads TGTGCTGCGTGGGATTTCGGGAATTATTATAAGAAACTCTTT.

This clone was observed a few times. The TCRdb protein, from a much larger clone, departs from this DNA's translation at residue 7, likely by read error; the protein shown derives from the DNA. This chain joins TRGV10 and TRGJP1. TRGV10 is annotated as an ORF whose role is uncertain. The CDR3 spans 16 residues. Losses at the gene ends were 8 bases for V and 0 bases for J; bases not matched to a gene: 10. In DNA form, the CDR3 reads TGTGCTGCGTGGGCAACGCCCAATACCACTGGTTGGTTCAAGATATTT. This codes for CAAWATPNTTGWFKIF.

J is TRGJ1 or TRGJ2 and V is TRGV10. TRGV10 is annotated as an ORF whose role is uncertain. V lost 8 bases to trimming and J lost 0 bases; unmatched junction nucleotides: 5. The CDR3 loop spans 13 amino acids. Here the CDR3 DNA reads TGTGCTGCGTGGGGGGCGAATTATTATAAGAAACTCTTT. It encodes CAAWGANYYKKLF.

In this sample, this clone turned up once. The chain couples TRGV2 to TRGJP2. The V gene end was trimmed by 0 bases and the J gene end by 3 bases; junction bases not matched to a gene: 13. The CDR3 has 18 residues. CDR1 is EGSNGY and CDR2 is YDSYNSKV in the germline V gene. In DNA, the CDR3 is TGTGCCACCTGGGACGGGCTGTCTCTTATATGTAGTGATTGGATCAAGACGTTT. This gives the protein CATWDGLSLICSDWIKTF.

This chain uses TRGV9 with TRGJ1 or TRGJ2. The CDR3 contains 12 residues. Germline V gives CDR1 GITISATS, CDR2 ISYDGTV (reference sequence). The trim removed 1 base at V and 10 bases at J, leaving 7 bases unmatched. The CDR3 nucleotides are TGTGCCTTGTGGGAGGTAGGCATAAAGAAACTCTTT. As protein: CALWEVGIKKLF.

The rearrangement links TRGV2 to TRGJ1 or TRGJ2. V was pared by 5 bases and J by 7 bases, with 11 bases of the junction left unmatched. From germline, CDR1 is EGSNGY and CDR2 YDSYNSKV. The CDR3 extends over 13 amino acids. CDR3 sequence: CATWGRVEYKKLF. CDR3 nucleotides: TGTGCCACCTGGGGACGGGTTGAATATAAGAAACTCTTT.

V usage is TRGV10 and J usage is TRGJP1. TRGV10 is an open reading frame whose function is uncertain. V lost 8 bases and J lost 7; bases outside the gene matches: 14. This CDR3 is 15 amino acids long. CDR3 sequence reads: CAAWDPIPLGWFKIF. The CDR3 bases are TGTGCTGCGTGGGATCCCATACCACTTGGTTGGTTCAAGATATTT.

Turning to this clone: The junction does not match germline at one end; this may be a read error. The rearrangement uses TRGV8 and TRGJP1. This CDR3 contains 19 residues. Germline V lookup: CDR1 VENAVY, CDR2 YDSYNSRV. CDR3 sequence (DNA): TGTGCTACCTGGATCCCGATAGGGGTGGTGCATACCACTGGTTGGTTCAAGATATTT. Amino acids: CATWIPIGVVHTTGWFKIF.

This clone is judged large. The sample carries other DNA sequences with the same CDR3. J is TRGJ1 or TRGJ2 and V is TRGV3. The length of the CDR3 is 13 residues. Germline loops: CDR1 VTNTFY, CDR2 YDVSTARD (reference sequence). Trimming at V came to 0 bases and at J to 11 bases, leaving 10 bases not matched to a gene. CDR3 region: CATWDRQLSEKLF. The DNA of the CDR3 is TGTGCCACCTGGGACAGGCAACTTAGCGAGAAACTCTTT.

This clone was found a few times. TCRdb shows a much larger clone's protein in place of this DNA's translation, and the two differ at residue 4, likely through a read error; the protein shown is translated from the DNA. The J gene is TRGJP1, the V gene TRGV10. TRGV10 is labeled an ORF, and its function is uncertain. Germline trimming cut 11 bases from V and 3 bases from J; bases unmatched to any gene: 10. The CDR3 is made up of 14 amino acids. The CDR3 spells CAARDEPTGWFKIF. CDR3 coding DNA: TGTGCTGCGCGGGACGAACCCACTGGTTGGTTCAAGATATTT.

In DNA form, the CDR3 reads TGTGCTGCGTGGCCCTGGTGGAAACTCTTT. Protein product: CAAWPWWKLF. This chain uses TRGV10 with TRGJ1 or TRGJ2. TRGV10 belongs to the ORF category, with a function that is uncertain. The CDR3 totals 10 residues. V shed 8 bases and J 12 bases; nucleotides not matched to a gene: 8.

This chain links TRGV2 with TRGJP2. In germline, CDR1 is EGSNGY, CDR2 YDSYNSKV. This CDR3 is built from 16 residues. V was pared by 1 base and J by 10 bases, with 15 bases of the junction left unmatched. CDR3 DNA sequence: TGTGCCACCTGGGACGGCCCCGAATTGGCGATTTGGATCAAGACGTTT. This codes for CATWDGPELAIWIKTF.

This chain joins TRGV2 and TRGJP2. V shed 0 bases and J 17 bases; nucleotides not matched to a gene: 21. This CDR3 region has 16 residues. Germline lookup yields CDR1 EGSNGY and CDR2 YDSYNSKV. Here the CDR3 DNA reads TGTGCCACCTGGGACGGGCAAACCGACGGCTTTGGATCAAAGACGTTT. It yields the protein CATWDGQTDGFGSKTF.